Listed below are T cell receptor beta chains from one sample, sequenced in a study of human thymus T cells. Only in-frame clones appear in the TCRdb table, and some are missing; sequencing was by immunoSEQ multiplex PCR. The data contain some 72,000 clones, nearly 98% of them singletons. Sequencing was carried out using thymus tissue. Source of these receptors: a boy younger than two with a congenital heart defect but otherwise immunologically healthy. Both conserved end residues are part of each CDR3. D genes are given only for firm matches. Clone sizes are given selectively: once, few, many, or a class where the clone is expanded.

. TRBJ2-7 TRBV2 . CASSDGAYYEQYF TGTGCCAGCAGTGATGGAGCCTACTACGAGCAGTACTTC
. TRBJ2-5 TRBV11-2 . CASSLAASFQETQYF TGTGCCAGCAGCTTAGCGGCTAGCTTTCAAGAGACCCAGTACTTC
. TRBJ1-5 TRBV27 . CASRPLRRNQPQHF TGTGCCAGCAGACCTCTCCGGCGCAATCAGCCCCAGCATTTT
. TRBJ1-1 TRBV7-9 TRBD1 CASSLASGTANTEAFF TGTGCCAGCAGCTTAGCCTCCGGGACAGCCAACACTGAAGCTTTCTTT
. TRBJ1-5 TRBV19 . CASSAGGHHSNQPQHF TGTGCCAGTAGTGCGGGGGGACACCATAGCAATCAGCCCCAGCATTTT
. TRBJ1-1 TRBV7-8 . CASSLGGENTEAFF TGTGCCAGCAGCTTAGGGGGCGAGAACACTGAAGCTTTCTTT
. TRBJ2-3 TRBV29-1 TRBD1 CSVDVPRQGVTDTQYF TGCAGCGTTGACGTGCCCCGACAGGGTGTTACAGATACGCAGTATTTT
. TRBJ1-4 TRBV28 . CASSPVKITNEKLFF TGTGCCAGCAGTCCCGTTAAGATAACTAATGAAAAACTGTTTTTT
. TRBJ2-3 TRBV7-2 . CASGQPGHRTDTQYF TGTGCCAGCGGGCAGCCGGGACATCGCACAGATACGCAGTATTTT
. TRBJ2-1 TRBV29-1 TRBD2 CSVPPGTSSYNEQFF TGCAGCGTTCCTCCCGGGACTAGTTCATACAATGAGCAGTTCTTC
. TRBJ2-7 TRBV21-1 . CASSKRQTPGTGGLYEQYF TGTGCCAGCAGCAAAAGGCAGACCCCGGGGACAGGGGGACTTTACGAGCAGTACTTC
. TRBJ2-3 TRBV7-2 TRBD2 CASSLTSGPDTQYF TGTGCCAGCAGCTTGACTAGCGGGCCAGATACGCAGTATTTT
. TRBJ1-1 TRBV5-6 . CASSPPRGQNTEAFF TGTGCCAGCAGCCCTCCTCGGGGGCAGAACACTGAAGCTTTCTTT
. TRBJ1-3 TRBV11-3 . CASSPEQGTGNTIYF TGTGCCAGCAGCCCGGAACAGGGTACTGGAAACACCATATATTTT
. TRBJ2-3 TRBV9 . CASSPLAKGTDTQYF TGTGCCAGCAGCCCCCTAGCAAAGGGCACAGATACGCAGTATTTT
. TRBJ1-5 TRBV19 . CASSTDQNSYLQSNQPQHF TGTGCCAGTAGTACCGACCAGAATTCGTACTTACAAAGCAATCAGCCCCAGCATTTT
. TRBJ1-2 TRBV6-6 TRBD1 CASSHDRGRCYGYTF TGTGCCAGCAGCCACGACAGGGGGCGATGCTATGGCTACACCTTC
. TRBJ2-7 TRBV10-3 TRBD1 CAAGQAYEQYF TGTGCCGCCGGACAGGCCTACGAGCAGTACTTC
once TRBJ1-4 TRBV9 TRBD1 CASSDRDSNNEKLFF TGTGCCAGCAGCGACCGGGACAGCAATAATGAAAAACTGTTTTTT
. TRBJ2-5 TRBV9 TRBD2 CASSPSHTGGGSGYQETQYF TGTGCCAGCAGCCCAAGTCACACCGGCGGGGGGTCTGGGTACCAAGAGACCCAGTACTTC
. TRBJ2-3 TRBV28 TRBD1 CASSSGQGATDTQYF TGTGCCAGCAGTTCGGGACAGGGGGCCACAGATACGCAGTATTTT
. TRBJ2-2 TRBV6-4 . CASSERASNTGELFF TGTGCCAGCAGTGAGAGGGCGTCGAACACCGGGGAGCTGTTTTTT
once TRBJ2-7 TRBV27 . CASSFGSSYYEQYF TGTGCCAGCAGTTTTGGGTCCTCTTACTACGAGCAGTACTTC
few TRBJ2-1 TRBV19 TRBD1 CASKTRDSLYNEQFF TGTGCCAGCAAGACACGGGACAGCCTGTACAATGAGCAGTTCTTC
. TRBJ2-5 TRBV10-3 TRBD1 CAISESHGQDIQGAGETQYF TGTGCCATCAGTGAGTCCCACGGTCAAGATATACAGGGGGCAGGGGAGACCCAGTACTTC
. TRBJ1-2 TRBV18 . CASSPPNAGRDYYGYTF TGTGCCAGCTCACCCCCCAATGCAGGGAGAGATTACTATGGCTACACCTTC
. TRBJ2-4 TRBV28 TRBD1 CASSLHKPDRTGNIQYF TGTGCCAGCAGTTTACACAAACCGGACAGGACCGGAAACATTCAGTACTTC
. TRBJ1-3 TRBV7-9 . CASSLVRDISGNTIYF TGTGCCAGCAGCTTAGTGCGGGACATCTCTGGAAACACCATATATTTT
. TRBJ1-2 TRBV19 . CASKGLQGGYTF TGTGCCAGTAAGGGACTGCAAGGTGGCTACACCTTC
. TRBJ1-2 TRBV9 . CASSVGVYGYTF TGTGCCAGCAGCGTAGGTGTCTATGGCTACACCTTC
. TRBJ2-7 TRBV15 TRBD1 CATSSPNRQGHYEQYF TGTGCCACCAGCAGCCCTAACCGACAGGGCCACTACGAGCAGTACTTC
. TRBJ2-1 TRBV15 TRBD2 CATSRGGRLAGPSSYNEQFF TGTGCCACCAGCAGAGGAGGAAGGCTAGCGGGGCCCAGCTCCTACAATGAGCAGTTCTTC
. TRBJ2-1 TRBV19 TRBD2 CAATKRENNEQFF TGTGCAGCCACGAAGCGGGAGAACAATGAGCAGTTCTTC
. TRBJ2-5 TRBV7-9 . CASSAILRSGGETQYF TGTGCCAGCAGCGCCATCTTGAGGTCAGGGGGGGAGACCCAGTACTTC
once TRBJ2-4 TRBV2 TRBD1 CASSHDRGVNIQYF TGTGCCAGCAGTCATGACAGGGGGGTTAACATTCAGTACTTC
few TRBJ1-2 TRBV20-1 . CSVTRNSGYTF TGCAGTGTCACGCGTAACAGTGGCTACACCTTC
once TRBJ2-7 TRBV7-7 TRBD1 CASSPYRTGSYEQYF TGTGCTAGCAGCCCCTACCGGACAGGCTCCTACGAGCAGTACTTC
. TRBJ1-6 TRBV7-2 . CASSLAGSQGPSSYNSPLHF TGTGCCAGCAGCTTAGCAGGGTCCCAGGGGCCTAGCTCCTATAATTCACCCCTCCACTTT
. TRBJ2-1 TRBV6-1 TRBD2 CASSEGAGDNEQFF TGTGCCAGCAGTGAAGGGGCGGGGGACAATGAGCAGTTCTTC
. TRBJ2-3 TRBV30 . CAWTPGGHFTDTQYF TGTGCCTGGACTCCTGGCGGGCACTTCACAGATACGCAGTATTTT